This TCR beta chain originates from a study of cytomegalovirus exposure and HLA in healthy donors. The CDR3 length is 15 residues. Losses at the gene ends were 3 bases for V and 3 bases for J; bases not matched to a gene: 7. Germline V gene sequence: CDR1 KGHSH, CDR2 LQKENI. Findings and limits, study-wide: In a later analysis, CMV-associated beta chains were mostly HLA-associated, it appeared. Some V segments, including TRBV6-2 and TRBV6-3, were excluded as indistinguishable. It was reported that the classifier diagnosed cytomegalovirus status with high specificity and sensitivity in both the original and validation cohorts. Compared with the roughly 700-donor mean, an Asian-associated ancestry cluster reportedly had fewer N-insertions, according to a later analysis.

A remark on this clone: Its antigen is not known.

The PCR made use of 60 Vbeta and 13 Jbeta primers. The data were produced by immunoSEQ multiplex PCR, yet TCRdb's version contains in-frame clones alone and is incomplete. Among 140,000 or so clones listed, about two thirds were seen once. The J gene is TRBJ2-7, the V gene TRBV18, with 8 bases fitting TRBD2. The material sequenced was PBMCs. The clonotype originates from a man between 60 and 75 years old in good health and CMV-seronegative. The CDR3 loop is CASSPNPSGFYEQYF. CDR3 in DNA: TGTGCCAGCTCACCCAATCCTAGCGGGTTCTACGAGCAGTACTTC.